This T cell receptor beta chain was profiled in a study of T-cell memory formation after mild COVID-19. Across the whole study: Clustering of TCRs was largely donor specific.

5'RACE primed at constant segments yielded TCR alpha and TCR beta cDNA libraries bearing sample barcodes and UMIs. One entry per CDR3 protein, called by TCRdb with MiXCR from the 5' RACE reads. Of around 250,000 distinct CDR3 sequences in the sample, around 15% were seen once. Study outcomes and limitations: For contracting clones, CD4+ ones sat mainly in CM and EM, CD8+ in EMRA.

Concerning this clonotype: Its target is not known.

In germline, CDR1 is KGHSH, CDR2 LQKENI. The CDR3 is 15 residues long. Trimming left V 0 bases short and J 0 bases short, with 6 bases between. V is TRBV18 and J is TRBJ1-3; D is uncertain. Material for sequencing was PBMCs or a T cell subset sorted from them (not recorded which). This TCR was recovered from a young man who had mild COVID-19 (a few samples of this study predate the infection). Cell type and time point are not known. In DNA, the CDR3 is TGTGCCAGCTCACCACCGGCCAACTCTGGAAACACCATATATTTT. This codes for CASSPPANSGNTIYF. The full variable domain, in which reference TRBV18 and TRBJ1-3 provide the parts outside the CDR3, is NAGVMQNPRHLVRRRGQEARLRCSPMKGHSHVYWYRQLPEEGLKFMVYLQKENIIDESGMPKERFSAEFPKEGPSILRIQQVVRGDSAAYFCASSPPANSGNTIYFGEGSWLTVV.